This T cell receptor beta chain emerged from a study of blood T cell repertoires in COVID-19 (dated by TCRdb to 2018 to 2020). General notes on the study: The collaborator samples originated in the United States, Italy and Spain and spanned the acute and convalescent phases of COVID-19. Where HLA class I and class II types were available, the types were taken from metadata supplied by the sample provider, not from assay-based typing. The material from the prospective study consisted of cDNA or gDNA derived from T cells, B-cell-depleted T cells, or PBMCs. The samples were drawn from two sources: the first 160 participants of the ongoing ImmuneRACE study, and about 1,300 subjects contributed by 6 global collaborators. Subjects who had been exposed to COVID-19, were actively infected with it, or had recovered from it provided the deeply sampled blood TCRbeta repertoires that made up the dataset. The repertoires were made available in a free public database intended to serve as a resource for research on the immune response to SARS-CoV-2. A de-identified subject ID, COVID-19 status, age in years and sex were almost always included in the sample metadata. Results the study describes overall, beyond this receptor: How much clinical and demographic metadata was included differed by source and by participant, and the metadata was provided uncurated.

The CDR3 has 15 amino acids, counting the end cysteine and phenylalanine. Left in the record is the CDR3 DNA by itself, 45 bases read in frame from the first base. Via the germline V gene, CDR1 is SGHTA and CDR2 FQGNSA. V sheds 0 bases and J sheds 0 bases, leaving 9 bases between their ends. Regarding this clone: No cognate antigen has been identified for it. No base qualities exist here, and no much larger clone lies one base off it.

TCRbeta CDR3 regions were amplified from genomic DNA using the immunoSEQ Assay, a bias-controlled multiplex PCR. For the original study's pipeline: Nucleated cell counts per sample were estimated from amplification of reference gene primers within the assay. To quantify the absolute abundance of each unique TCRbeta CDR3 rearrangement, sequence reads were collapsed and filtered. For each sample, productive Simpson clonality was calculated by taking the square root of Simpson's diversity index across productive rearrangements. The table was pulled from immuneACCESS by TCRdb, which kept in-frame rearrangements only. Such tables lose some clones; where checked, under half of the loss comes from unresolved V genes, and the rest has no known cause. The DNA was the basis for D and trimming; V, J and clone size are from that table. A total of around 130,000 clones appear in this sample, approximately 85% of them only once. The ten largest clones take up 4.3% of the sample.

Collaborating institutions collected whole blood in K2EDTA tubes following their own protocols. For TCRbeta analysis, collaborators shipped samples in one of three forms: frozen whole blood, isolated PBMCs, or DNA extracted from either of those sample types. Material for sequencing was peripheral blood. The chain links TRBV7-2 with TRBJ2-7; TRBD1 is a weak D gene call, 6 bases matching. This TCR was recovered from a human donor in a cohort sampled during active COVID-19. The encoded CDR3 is CASSLAGGVSYEQYF. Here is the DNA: TGTGCCAGCAGCTTAGCAGGGGGTGTCTCCTACGAGCAGTACTTC.